Below, 14 T cell receptor beta chains from the same sample are listed, as sequenced in a study of radiotherapy plus CTLA-4 blockade in lung cancer. The repertoire was sequenced with immunoSEQ multiplex PCR; TCRdb's copy has only in-frame clones and lacks some. The repertoire holds 78,000 or so clones, with approximately 86% as singletons. Specimen: peripheral blood, collected from a patient treated with radiotherapy plus ipilimumab. The receptors derive from a human donor with non-small cell lung cancer who had stable disease on radiotherapy plus ipilimumab.

This chain uses TRBV7-9 with TRBJ2-1; 11 bases are shared with TRBD1. The length of the CDR3 is 16 residues. J gave up 8 bases and V 1 base, and 7 bases lay outside the gene matches. The germline V gene encodes CDR1 SEHNR and CDR2 FQNEAQ (reference sequence). CDR3 sequence: CASSLDGQGARDEQFF. CDR3 in DNA: TGTGCCAGCAGCTTAGACGGACAGGGGGCGAGGGATGAGCAGTTCTTC.

This chain uses TRBV27 with TRBJ2-5, with D tentatively TRBD1 or TRBD2 (5 bases each). The CDR3 spans 19 residues. Trimming shortened V by 7 bases and J by 5 bases, and 32 bases separated the two germline ends. The germline CDR1 and CDR2 sequences are MNHEY and SMNVEV (reference sequence). DNA of the CDR3: TGTGCCAGCAAAAGGGCAACGAGGGACCCATCTCAAAGGTGGGAGACCCAGTACTTC. It specifies CASKRATRDPSQRWETQYF.

The V and J genes are TRBV5-1 and TRBJ2-7, with D tentatively TRBD1 or TRBD2 (5 bases each). V lost 4 bases to trimming and J lost 3 bases, with 11 bases between them. Germline CDR1 SGHRS, CDR2 YFSETQ. This CDR3 has 13 residues. In DNA form, the CDR3 reads TGCGCCAGCAGCATCGGGACCTTCTACGAGCAGTACTTC. This encodes CASSIGTFYEQYF.

V gene TRBV18 combines with J gene TRBJ2-4; 11 bases map to TRBD2. In germline, CDR1 is KGHSH, CDR2 LQKENI. The V and J ends lost 4 bases and 4 bases, in that order; junction bases with no gene match: 3. The CDR3 length is 15 residues. Here the CDR3 reads CASSQGLADKNIQYF. The CDR3 nucleotides are TGTGCCAGCTCACAGGGACTAGCGGATAAAAACATTCAGTACTTC.

This clone was picked up one time. This rearrangement joins TRBV5-4 to TRBJ2-1; D may be TRBD2 (5 bases). Trimming took off 4 bases at V and 1 base at J, with 15 bases between the two ends. The CDR3 contains 16 residues. CDR1 and CDR2 (germline): SGHNT, YYREEE (reference sequence). CDR3: CASSPREGRSYNEQFF. The CDR3 nucleotides are TGTGCCAGCAGCCCCAGAGAGGGCCGGTCCTACAATGAGCAGTTCTTC.

This sequence joins TRBV5-1 and TRBJ2-3; TRBD2 matches at 10 bases. This CDR3 contains 15 residues. CDR1 is SGHRS, CDR2 YFSETQ, per germline. The junction had 4 bases not matched to a gene; V was cut back by 1 base and J by 5 bases. In DNA form, the CDR3 reads TGCGCCAGCAGCTTGTCAGCGGGAGGGCTAGATACGCAGTATTTT. Translated: CASSLSAGGLDTQYF.

CDR3 sequence reads: CASSQVETQYF. As DNA, the CDR3 is TGTGCCAGCTCACAGGTAGAGACCCAGTACTTC. The chain carries TRBV18 and TRBJ2-5; D remains ambiguous. The CDR3 has 11 residues. V gave up 4 bases and J gave up 4 bases, with 4 bases separating them. Germline CDR1 KGHSH, CDR2 LQKENI.

This clone was observed a few times. The chain has TRBV7-9 and TRBJ1-6; 9 bases match TRBD1. There are 14 residues in the CDR3. Germline V gene sequence: CDR1 SEHNR, CDR2 FQNEAQ (reference sequence). V trimming: 8 bases; J trimming: 7 bases; junction bases outside the gene matches: 6. The CDR3 spells CASSQGAVNSPLHF. CDR3 nucleotide sequence: TGTGCCAGCTCACAGGGGGCAGTGAATTCACCCCTCCACTTT.

This chain links TRBV18 with TRBJ2-7, with a tentative D call TRBD2 (6 bases). Germline CDR1 is KGHSH and CDR2 is LQKENI. The CDR3 extends over 14 amino acids. With 0 bases removed from V and 3 bases from J, the gap between germline ends came to 9 bases. This CDR3 is CASSPPGGDYEQYF. DNA of the CDR3: TGTGCCAGCTCACCACCGGGGGGAGACTACGAGCAGTACTTC.

This chain links TRBV2 with TRBJ1-1; possible D gene TRBD1, 5 bases. The germline gives CDR1 SNHLY, CDR2 FYNNEI. CDR3 length: 14 residues. Trimming left V 6 bases short and J 4 bases short, with 15 bases between. In DNA, the CDR3 is TGTGCCAGCAGGTGGGGACCCCGTGGCACTGAAGCTTTCTTT. It encodes CASRWGPRGTEAFF.

This chain joins TRBV27 and TRBJ1-1; no firm D call. Trimming shortened V by 3 bases and J by 4 bases, and 9 bases separated the two germline ends. CDR3 length: 13 amino acids. Germline lookup yields CDR1 MNHEY and CDR2 SMNVEV (reference sequence). The CDR3 nucleotides are TGTGCCAGCAGTTTGGGAGGGATCACTGAAGCTTTCTTT. It yields the protein CASSLGGITEAFF.

The chain combines TRBV7-2 with TRBJ1-2; D may be TRBD1 (6 bases). The CDR3 has 13 amino acids. The germline V gene encodes CDR1 SGHTA and CDR2 FQGNSA. The V and J ends lost 4 bases and 0 bases respectively, with 6 bases between them. The CDR3 DNA sequence: TGTGCCAGCAGCTGGGGGCCTAACTATGGCTACACCTTC. Its protein product is CASSWGPNYGYTF.

This chain connects TRBV6-5 to TRBJ1-1; D call uncertain. Germline V gives CDR1 MNHEY, CDR2 SVGAGI. This CDR3 is 14 amino acids long. The germline V and J ends were trimmed by 0 bases and 4 bases, with 9 bases remaining between them. CDR3 residues: CASSYSGGGTEAFF. In nucleotides, the CDR3 is TGTGCCAGCAGTTACTCGGGCGGCGGCACTGAAGCTTTCTTT.

This chain links TRBV18 with TRBJ2-7; D unclear. V was shortened by 3 bases and J by 1 base, with 4 bases between the two germline ends. This CDR3 is 12 amino acids long. From germline, CDR1 is KGHSH and CDR2 LQKENI. As DNA, the CDR3 is TGTGCCAGCTCACCGGATTCCTACGAGCAGTACTTC. It codes for CASSPDSYEQYF. The full variable domain, completed using reference TRBV18 and TRBJ2-7, is NAGVMQNPRHLVRRRGQEARLRCSPMKGHSHVYWYRQLPEEGLKFMVYLQKENIIDESGMPKERFSAEFPKEGPSILRIQQVVRGDSAAYFCASSPDSYEQYFGPGTRLTVT.